This T cell receptor beta chain was captured in a study of cytomegalovirus exposure and HLA in healthy donors. Study findings and constraints: Later work associated roughly 17,000 TCR beta sequences with HLA alleles at 0.05 false discovery rate. Within an earlier analysis, most TCR beta V segments proved productive either about 90% or about 30% of the time.

The CDR3 has 15 residues. Germline V gene data show CDR1 as MNHNS and CDR2 as SASEGT. Trimming stripped 1 base from V and 0 bases from J, with 7 bases between. In the PCR, 60 Vbeta and 13 Jbeta primers were used. Sequenced by immunoSEQ multiplex PCR; TCRdb stores in-frame clones only, minus some. Of approximately 190,000 clones in the sample, about four fifths were seen once. Turning to this clone: Its target is not known.

The specimen was PBMCs. J is TRBJ1-3 and V is TRBV6-1, with D unresolved. The sequence derives from a young woman in good health and CMV-seropositive. DNA for the CDR3: TGTGCCAGCAGTGAAGAAACGGTCTCTGGAAACACCATATATTTT. Translating it yields CASSEETVSGNTIYF.